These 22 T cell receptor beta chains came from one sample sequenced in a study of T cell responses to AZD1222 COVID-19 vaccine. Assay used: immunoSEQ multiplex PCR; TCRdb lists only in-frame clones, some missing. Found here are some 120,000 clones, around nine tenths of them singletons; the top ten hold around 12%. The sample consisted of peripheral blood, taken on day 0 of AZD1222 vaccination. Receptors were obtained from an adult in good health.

DNA of the CDR3: TGTACCAGCAGCCTTTACAGAGAAACGTACGAGCAGTACTTC. Translating it yields CTSSLYRETYEQYF. The chain employs TRBV7-2 and TRBJ2-7; no clear D gene. V was cut by 5 bases and J by 4 bases, with 15 bases left in between. The CDR3 is made up of 14 amino acids. Germline lookup yields CDR1 SGHTA and CDR2 FQGNSA.

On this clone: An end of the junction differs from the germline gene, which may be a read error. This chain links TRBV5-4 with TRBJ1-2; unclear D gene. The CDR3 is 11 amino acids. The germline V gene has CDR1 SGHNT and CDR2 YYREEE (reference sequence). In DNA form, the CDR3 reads TGTGCCAGCAGCTCTTACGGGCCCGCCCTTTTC. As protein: CASSSYGPALF.

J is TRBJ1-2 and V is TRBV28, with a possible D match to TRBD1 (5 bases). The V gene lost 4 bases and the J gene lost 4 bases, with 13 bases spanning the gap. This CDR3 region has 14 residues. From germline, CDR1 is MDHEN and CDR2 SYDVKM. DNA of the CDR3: TGTGCCAGCAGTTCGCTCGACAGCCCCTATGGCTACACCTTC. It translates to CASSSLDSPYGYTF.

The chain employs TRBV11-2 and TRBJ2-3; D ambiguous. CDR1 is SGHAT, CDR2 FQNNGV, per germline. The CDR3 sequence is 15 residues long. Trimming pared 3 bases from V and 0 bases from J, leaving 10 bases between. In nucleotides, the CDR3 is TGTGCCAGCAGCTTTTCGGGCAGGAGCACAGATACGCAGTATTTT. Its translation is CASSFSGRSTDTQYF.

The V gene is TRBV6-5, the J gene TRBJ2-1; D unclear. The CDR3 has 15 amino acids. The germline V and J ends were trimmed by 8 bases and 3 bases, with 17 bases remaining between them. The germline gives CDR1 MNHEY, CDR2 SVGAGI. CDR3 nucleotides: TGTGCCAGCGTTCCTTCCGGAAGATACTACAATGAGCAGTTCTTC. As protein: CASVPSGRYYNEQFF.

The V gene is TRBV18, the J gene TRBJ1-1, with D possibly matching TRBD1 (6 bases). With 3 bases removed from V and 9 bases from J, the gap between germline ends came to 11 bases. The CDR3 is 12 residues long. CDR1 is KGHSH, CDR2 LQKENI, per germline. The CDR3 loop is CASSPLQGKAFF. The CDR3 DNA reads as TGTGCCAGCTCACCCCTACAGGGCAAAGCTTTCTTT.

The CDR3 nucleotides read TGTGCCACCAGTGAATGGGGGCGGGCTTTCTTT. It is translated as CATSEWGRAFF. The V call is TRBV24-1, the J call TRBJ1-1, with D perhaps TRBD1 (6 bases). In germline, CDR1 is KGHDR, CDR2 SFDVKD. V gave up 4 bases and J gave up 11 bases, with 10 bases separating them. This CDR3 has 11 amino acids.

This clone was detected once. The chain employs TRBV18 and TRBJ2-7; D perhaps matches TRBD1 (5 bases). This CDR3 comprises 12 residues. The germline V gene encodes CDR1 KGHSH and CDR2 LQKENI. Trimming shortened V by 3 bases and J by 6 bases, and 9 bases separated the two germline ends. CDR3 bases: TGTGCCAGCTCACCCAGGGAAAGCGAGCAGTACTTC. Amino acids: CASSPRESEQYF.

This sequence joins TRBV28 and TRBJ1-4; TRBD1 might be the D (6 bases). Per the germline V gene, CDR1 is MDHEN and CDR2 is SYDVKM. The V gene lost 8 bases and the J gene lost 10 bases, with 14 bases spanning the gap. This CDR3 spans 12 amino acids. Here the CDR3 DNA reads TGTGCCAGCTCGGGGGGCTACGGAAAACTGTTTTTT. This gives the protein CASSGGYGKLFF.

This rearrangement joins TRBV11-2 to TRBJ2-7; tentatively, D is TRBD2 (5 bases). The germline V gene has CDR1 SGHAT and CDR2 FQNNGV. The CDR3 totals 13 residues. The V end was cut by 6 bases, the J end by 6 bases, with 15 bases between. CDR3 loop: CASRLGESGEQYF. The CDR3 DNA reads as TGTGCCAGCAGACTAGGAGAGTCGGGCGAGCAGTACTTC.

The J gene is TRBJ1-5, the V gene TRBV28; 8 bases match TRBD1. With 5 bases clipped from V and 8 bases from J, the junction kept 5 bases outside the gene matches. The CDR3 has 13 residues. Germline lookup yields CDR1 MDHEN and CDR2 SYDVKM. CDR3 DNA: TGTGCCAGCAGTCTTTCAGGGGGCAAGCCCCAGCATTTT. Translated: CASSLSGGKPQHF.

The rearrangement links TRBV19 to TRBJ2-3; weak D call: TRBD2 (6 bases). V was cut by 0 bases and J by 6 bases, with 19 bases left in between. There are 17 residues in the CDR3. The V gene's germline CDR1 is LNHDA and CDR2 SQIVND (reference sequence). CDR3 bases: TGTGCCAGTAGTATAGATCGAGGAGGAGTGGGAGGCGATACGCAGTATTTT. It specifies CASSIDRGGVGGDTQYF.

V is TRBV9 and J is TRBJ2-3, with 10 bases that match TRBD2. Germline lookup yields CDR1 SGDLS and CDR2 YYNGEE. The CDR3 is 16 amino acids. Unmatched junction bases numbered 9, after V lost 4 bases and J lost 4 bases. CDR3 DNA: TGTGCCAGCAGCCCCCGGTCTAGCGGGAGTTCAGATACGCAGTATTTT. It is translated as CASSPRSSGSSDTQYF.

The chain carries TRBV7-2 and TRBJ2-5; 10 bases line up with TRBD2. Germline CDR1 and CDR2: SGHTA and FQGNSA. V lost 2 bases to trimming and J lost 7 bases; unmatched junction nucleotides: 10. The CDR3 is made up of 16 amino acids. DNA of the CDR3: TGTGCCAGCAGCTTATACACTAGCGGGATGAAGGGGACCCAGTACTTC. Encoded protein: CASSLYTSGMKGTQYF.

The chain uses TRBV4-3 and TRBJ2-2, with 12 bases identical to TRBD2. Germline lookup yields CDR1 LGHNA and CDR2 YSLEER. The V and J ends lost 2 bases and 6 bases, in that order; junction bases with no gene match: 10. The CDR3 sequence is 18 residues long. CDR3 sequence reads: CASSQRLRLAGVSGELFF. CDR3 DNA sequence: TGCGCCAGCAGCCAAAGGCTGCGACTAGCGGGAGTCTCCGGGGAGCTGTTTTTT.

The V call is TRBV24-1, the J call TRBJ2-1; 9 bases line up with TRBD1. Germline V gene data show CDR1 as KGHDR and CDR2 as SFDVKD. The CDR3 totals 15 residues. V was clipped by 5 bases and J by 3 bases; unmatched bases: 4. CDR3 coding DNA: TGTGCCACCAGTGGAGGGACAGGGTTCTACAATGAGCAGTTCTTC. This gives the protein CATSGGTGFYNEQFF.

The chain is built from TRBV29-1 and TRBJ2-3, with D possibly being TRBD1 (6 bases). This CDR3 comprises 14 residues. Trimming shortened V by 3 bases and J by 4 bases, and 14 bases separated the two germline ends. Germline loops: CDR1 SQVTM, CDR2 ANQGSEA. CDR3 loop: CSVEVRDTSDTQYF. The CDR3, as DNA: TGCAGCGTTGAGGTGAGGGACACATCAGATACGCAGTATTTT.

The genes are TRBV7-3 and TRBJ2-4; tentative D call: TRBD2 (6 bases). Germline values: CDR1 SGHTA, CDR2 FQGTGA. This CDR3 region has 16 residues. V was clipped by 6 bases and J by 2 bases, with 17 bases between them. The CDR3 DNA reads TGTGCCAGCAGAACGGGGACTGCGGGTCCCAAAAACATTCAGTACTTC. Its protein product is CASRTGTAGPKNIQYF.

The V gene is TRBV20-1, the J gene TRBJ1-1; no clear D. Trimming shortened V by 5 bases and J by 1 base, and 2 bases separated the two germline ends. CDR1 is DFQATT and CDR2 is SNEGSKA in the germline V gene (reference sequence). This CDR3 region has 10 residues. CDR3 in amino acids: CSAGNTEAFF. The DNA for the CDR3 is TGCAGTGCTGGGAACACTGAAGCTTTCTTT.

This CDR3 reads CAISATGTGGGYTF. As DNA, the CDR3 is TGTGCCATCAGTGCTACCGGGACAGGGGGAGGCTACACCTTC. V and J are TRBV10-3 and TRBJ1-2; 11 nucleotides match TRBD1. CDR3 length equals 14 residues. V dropped 4 bases and J dropped 8; count of bases not matched to a gene: 6. Germline CDR1 reads ENHRY; CDR2 reads SYGVKD.

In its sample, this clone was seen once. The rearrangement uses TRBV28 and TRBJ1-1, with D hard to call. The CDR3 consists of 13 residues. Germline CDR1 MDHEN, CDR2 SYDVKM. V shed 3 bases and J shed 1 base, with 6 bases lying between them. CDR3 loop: CASSLSKNTEAFF. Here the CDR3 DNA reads TGTGCCAGCAGTTTGAGTAAGAACACTGAAGCTTTCTTT.

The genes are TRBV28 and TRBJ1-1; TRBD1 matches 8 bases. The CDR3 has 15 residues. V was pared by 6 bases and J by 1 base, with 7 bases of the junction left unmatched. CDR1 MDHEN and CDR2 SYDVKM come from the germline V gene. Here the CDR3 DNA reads TGTGCCAGCAGAGCCGGACAGGGTTGGAACACTGAAGCTTTCTTT. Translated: CASRAGQGWNTEAFF.